This entry describes one T cell receptor (beta chain). Its cognate antigen is unknown. These data are taken from a study of T cells expressing NK-cell markers. Study background: According to the study, TCR beta repertoires originated from sorted CD3+CD56+NKG2C+, CD3+CD56+NKG2C- and CD3+CD56-NKG2C+ T cells. Serological testing identified seven of the eight sequenced donors as HCMV-seropositive and one as seronegative. Regarding the study as a whole: Dominant NKG2C+ clonotypes in about 6 donors made up roughly 1.0-7.0% of CD8+ T cells.

Beta-chain TCR cDNA was generated via 5'RACE template switching with UMIs. Following a re-call of the 5' RACE reads, TCRdb has one entry per CDR3 protein and lacks DNA. The sample has about 260,000 distinct CDR3 sequences; the top ten hold roughly 4.2%. Per the germline V gene, CDR1 is SGHTA and CDR2 is FQGTGA. This CDR3 has 14 residues. Input material: blood T cells: a sorted CD56 or NKG2C T cell subset, CD4+ or CD8+ T cells, or bulk PBMC T cells (not recorded which). This sequence was found in a woman between 18 and 75 years old in good health. The chain carries TRBV7-3 and TRBJ2-1; TCRdb's D gene call, TRBD1, goes unchecked for lack of DNA. CDR3 in amino acids: CASSLIGAYNEQFF.